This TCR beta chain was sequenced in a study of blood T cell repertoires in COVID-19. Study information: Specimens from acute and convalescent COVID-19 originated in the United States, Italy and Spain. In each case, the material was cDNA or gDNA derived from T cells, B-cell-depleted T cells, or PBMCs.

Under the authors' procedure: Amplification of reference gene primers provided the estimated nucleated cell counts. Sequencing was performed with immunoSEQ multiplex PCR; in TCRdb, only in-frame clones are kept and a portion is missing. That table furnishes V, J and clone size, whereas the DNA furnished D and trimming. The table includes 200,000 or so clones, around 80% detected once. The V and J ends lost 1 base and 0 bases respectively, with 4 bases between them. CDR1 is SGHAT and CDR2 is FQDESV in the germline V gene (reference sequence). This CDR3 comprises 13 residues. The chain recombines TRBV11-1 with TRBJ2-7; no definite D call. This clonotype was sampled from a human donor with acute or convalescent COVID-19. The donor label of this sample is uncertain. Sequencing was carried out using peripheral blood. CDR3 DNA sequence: TGTGCCAGCAGCTTAGTCGTCTCCTACGAGCAGTACTTC. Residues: CASSLVVSYEQYF.